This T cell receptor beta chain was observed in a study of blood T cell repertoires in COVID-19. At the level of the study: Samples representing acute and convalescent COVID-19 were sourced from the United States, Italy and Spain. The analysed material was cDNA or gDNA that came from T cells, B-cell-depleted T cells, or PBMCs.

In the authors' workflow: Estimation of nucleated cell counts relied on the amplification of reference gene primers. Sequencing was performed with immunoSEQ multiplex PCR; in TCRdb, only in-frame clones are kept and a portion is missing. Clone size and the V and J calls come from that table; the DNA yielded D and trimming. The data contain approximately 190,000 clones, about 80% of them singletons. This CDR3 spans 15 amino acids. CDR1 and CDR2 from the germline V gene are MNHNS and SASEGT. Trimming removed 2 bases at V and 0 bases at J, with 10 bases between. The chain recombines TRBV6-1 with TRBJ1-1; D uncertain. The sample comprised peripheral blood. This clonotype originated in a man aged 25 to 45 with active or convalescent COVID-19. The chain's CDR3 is CASSESAGLNTEAFF. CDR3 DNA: TGTGCCAGCAGTGAATCGGCAGGCCTGAACACTGAAGCTTTCTTT.